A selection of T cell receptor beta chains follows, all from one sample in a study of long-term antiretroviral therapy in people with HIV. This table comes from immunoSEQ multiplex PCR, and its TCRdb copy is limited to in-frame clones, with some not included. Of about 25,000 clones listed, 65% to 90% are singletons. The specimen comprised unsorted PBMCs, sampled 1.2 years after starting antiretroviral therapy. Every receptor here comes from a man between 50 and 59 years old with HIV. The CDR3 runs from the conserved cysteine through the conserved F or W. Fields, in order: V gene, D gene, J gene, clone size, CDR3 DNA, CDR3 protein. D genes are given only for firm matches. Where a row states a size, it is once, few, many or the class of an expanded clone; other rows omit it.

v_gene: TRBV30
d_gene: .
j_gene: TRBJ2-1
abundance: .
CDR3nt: TGTGCCTGGAGTGGGCTAGTTGAGCAGTTCTTC
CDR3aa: CAWSGLVEQFF

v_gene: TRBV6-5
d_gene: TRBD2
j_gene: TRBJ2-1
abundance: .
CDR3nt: TGTGCCAGCAGTTTAGCGGGGGGGCTGGGCAATGAGCAGTTCTTC
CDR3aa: CASSLAGGLGNEQFF

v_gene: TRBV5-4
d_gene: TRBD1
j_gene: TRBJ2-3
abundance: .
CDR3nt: TGTGCCAGCAGCACAGGGGACAGAGCCACAGATACGCAGTATTTT
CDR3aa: CASSTGDRATDTQYF

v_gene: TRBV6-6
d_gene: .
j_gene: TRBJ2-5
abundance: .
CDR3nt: TGTGCCAGCAGCCAGACCGACAGGAGACTAGCTGAGACCCAGTACTTC
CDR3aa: CASSQTDRRLAETQYF

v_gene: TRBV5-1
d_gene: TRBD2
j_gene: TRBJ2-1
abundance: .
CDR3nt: TGCGCCAGCAGCTCCAGCGGGGGTGAGCAGTTCTTC
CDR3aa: CASSSSGGEQFF

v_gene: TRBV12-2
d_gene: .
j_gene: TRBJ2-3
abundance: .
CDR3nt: TGTGCAAGTCGCTTAAGGACGACTAGCGGGGGGGACGCAGATACGCAGTATTTT
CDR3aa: CASRLRTTSGGDADTQYF

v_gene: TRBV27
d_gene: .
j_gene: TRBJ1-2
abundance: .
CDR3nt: TGTGCCAGCAGTCCCCGGGGGGGCGGCTACACCTTC
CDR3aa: CASSPRGGGYTF

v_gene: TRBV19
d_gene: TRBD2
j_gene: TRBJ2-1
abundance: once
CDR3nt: TGTGCCACTACTCTAGGCGGGGGAAACAATGAGCAGTTCTTC
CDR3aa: CATTLGGGNNEQFF

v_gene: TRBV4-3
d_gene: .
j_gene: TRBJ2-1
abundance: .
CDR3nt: TGCGCCAGCAGCCAAGAAGATGAGCAGTTCTTC
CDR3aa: CASSQEDEQFF

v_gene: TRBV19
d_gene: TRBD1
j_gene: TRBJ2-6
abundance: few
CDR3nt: TGTGCCACCCAGGGACAGGGGGCCAACGTCCTGACTTTC
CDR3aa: CATQGQGANVLTF

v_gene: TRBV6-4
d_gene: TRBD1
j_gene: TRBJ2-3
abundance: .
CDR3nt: TGTGCCAGCAGTGGGACAGGGGGCACAGATACGCAGTATTTT
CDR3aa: CASSGTGGTDTQYF

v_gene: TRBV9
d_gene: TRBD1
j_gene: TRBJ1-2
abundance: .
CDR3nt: TGTGCCAGCAGCGCCGCTTACAGGGGGCGTGGCTACACCTTC
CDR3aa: CASSAAYRGRGYTF

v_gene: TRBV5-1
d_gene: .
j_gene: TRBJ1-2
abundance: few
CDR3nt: TGCGCCAGCAGCTTAGGGGACGGCTATGGCTACACCTTC
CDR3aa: CASSLGDGYGYTF

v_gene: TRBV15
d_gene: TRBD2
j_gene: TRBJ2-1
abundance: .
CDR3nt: TGTGCCACCAGCAGAGATTTAGCAGCGGGGGGATACAATGAGCAGTTCTTC
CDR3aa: CATSRDLAAGGYNEQFF

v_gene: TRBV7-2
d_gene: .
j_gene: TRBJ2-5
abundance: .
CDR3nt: TGTGCCAGCAGCCCCCTCGACTGGGGCCGATTGGAGACCCAGTACTTC
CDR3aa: CASSPLDWGRLETQYF

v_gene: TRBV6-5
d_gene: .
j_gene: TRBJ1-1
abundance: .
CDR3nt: TGTGCCAGCAGCTCCGACAGGAACACTGAAGCTTTCTTT
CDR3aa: CASSSDRNTEAFF

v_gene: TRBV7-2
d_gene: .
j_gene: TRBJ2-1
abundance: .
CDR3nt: TGTGCCAGCAGCTTCTCTGGGGGCCGAGACGTAAACAATGAGCAGTTCTTC
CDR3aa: CASSFSGGRDVNNEQFF

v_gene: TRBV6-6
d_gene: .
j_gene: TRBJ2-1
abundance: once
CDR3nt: TGTGCCAGCAGTTACCCCAATGAGCAGTTCTTC
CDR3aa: CASSYPNEQFF

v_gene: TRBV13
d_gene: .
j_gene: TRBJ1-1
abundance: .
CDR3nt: TGTGCCAGCAGCGCGAGGGTCGCGGGGGCTAGAGCTGAAGCTTTCTTT
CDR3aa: CASSARVAGARAEAFF

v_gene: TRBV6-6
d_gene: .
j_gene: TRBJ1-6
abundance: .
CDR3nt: TGTGCCAGCAGTTACTCCGGGGGCCAGGGTAATTCACCCCTCCACTTT
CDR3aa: CASSYSGGQGNSPLHF

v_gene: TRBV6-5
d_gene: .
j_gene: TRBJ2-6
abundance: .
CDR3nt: TGTGCCAGCAGCTACCGGGACCGGTCTGGGGCCAACGTCCTGACTTTC
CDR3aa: CASSYRDRSGANVLTF

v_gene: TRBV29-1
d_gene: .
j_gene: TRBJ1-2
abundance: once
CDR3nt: TGCAGCGTTATTAGGGAGACAGACCTAGATGGCTACACCTTC
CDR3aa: CSVIRETDLDGYTF

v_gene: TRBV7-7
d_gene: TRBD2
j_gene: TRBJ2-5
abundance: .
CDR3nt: TGTGCTAGCAGCTTTAGCGGGGTGGGGACCCAGTACTTC
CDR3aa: CASSFSGVGTQYF

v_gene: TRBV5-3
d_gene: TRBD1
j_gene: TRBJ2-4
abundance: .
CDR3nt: TGTGCCAGAAGCTTCTACAGGGGGTCTGGCATTCAGTACTTC
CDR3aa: CARSFYRGSGIQYF

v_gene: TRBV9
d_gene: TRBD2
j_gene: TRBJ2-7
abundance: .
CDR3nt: TGTGCCAGCAGCGTAGGGGGGGGGACCTACGAGCAGTACTTC
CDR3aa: CASSVGGGTYEQYF